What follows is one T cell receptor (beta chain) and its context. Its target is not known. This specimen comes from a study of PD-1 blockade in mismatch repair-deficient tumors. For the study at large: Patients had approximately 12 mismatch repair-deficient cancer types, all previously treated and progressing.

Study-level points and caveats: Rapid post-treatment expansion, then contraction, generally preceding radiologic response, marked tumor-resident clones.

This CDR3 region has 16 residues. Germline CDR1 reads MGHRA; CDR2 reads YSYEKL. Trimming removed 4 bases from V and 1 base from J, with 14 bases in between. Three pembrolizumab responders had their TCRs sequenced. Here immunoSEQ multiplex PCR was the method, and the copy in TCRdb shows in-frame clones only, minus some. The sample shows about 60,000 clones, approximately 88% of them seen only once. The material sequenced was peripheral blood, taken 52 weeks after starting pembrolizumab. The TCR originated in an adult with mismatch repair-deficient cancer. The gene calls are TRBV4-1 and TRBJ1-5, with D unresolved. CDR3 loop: CASSLGDGQSNQPQHF. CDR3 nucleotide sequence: TGCGCCAGCAGCCTGGGTGATGGGCAGAGCAATCAGCCCCAGCATTTT.